Below, one TCR beta chain is given with its context. The data were taken from a study of blood T cell repertoires in COVID-19. Overall study context: COVID-19 samples from acute and convalescent phases originated in the United States, Italy and Spain. The analysed material was cDNA or gDNA that came from T cells, B-cell-depleted T cells, or PBMCs.

In the original workflow: Estimated nucleated cell counts came from reference gene primer amplification. Only in-frame clones appear in the TCRdb table, and some are missing; sequencing was by immunoSEQ multiplex PCR. The DNA was the basis for D and trimming; V, J and clone size are from that table. The profile shows some 130,000 clones, 84% of them singletons. There are 15 residues in the CDR3. Germline assignment: CDR1 SGHNT and CDR2 YYREEE (reference sequence). Trimming took 0 bases from V and 6 from J, leaving 15 bases between them. Sequenced input: peripheral blood. The rearrangement uses TRBV5-4 and TRBJ1-2; D possibly corresponds to TRBD1 (5 bases). This TCR came from a man between 60 and 75 years old with acute or convalescent COVID-19. The CDR3 nucleotides are TGTGCCAGCAGCTTGGGGCTGGGGGGAGGTGATGGCTACACCTTC. Protein: CASSLGLGGGDGYTF.